Following are 29 T cell receptor beta chains from one sample sequenced in a study of shared clonotypes between healthy human individuals. Selected positively for CCR7 and CD45RO-negative, naive CD8 cells excluded terminally differentiated effector memory CD45RA+ cells. Clones were read by immunoSEQ multiplex PCR, and TCRdb kept only the in-frame ones, dropping some. The sample consists of about 800,000 clones, roughly 96% of them appearing once. Sequencing was carried out using naive CD8+ T cells sorted from blood. The receptor set was obtained from a man aged 30 to 45 in good health.

The gene calls are TRBV7-2 and TRBJ2-5, with D possibly TRBD1 on 5 matching bases. CDR1 SGHTA and CDR2 FQGNSA come from the germline V gene. The CDR3 extends over 19 amino acids. The V end was cut by 2 bases, the J end by 0 bases, with 22 bases between. CDR3 nucleotide sequence: TGTGCCAGCAGCTTACCCCGGCAGGGTTACGGAGAGTACCAAGAGACCCAGTACTTC. Amino acids: CASSLPRQGYGEYQETQYF.

This clone was seen just once. The V and J genes are TRBV18 and TRBJ2-5; D call uncertain. This CDR3 spans 14 amino acids. V lost 1 base and J lost 1, with 7 bases in between. The V gene's germline CDR1 is KGHSH and CDR2 LQKENI. The chain's CDR3 is CASSPRASQETQYF. The CDR3 DNA sequence: TGTGCCAGCTCACCACGGGCCAGCCAAGAGACCCAGTACTTC.

The rearrangement links TRBV9 to TRBJ2-2; D is perhaps TRBD1 (6 bases). The CDR3 is made up of 16 amino acids. Trimming took 0 bases from V and 0 from J, leaving 9 bases between them. Germline assignment: CDR1 SGDLS and CDR2 YYNGEE. CDR3 amino acids: CASSVGTASNTGELFF. CDR3 nucleotides: TGTGCCAGCAGCGTAGGGACAGCTTCGAACACCGGGGAGCTGTTTTTT.

The V gene is TRBV27, the J gene TRBJ2-7; D assignment may be TRBD1 or TRBD2 (5 bases each). Germline values: CDR1 MNHEY, CDR2 SMNVEV (reference sequence). The CDR3 consists of 11 residues. Trimming pared 10 bases from V and 8 bases from J, leaving 15 bases between. The CDR3 nucleotides read TGTGCCACAACGGCCGGGGCGCAGCAGTACTTC. It translates to CATTAGAQQYF.

V and J are TRBV18 and TRBJ2-3; TRBD2 matches at 7 bases. Germline V gene sequence: CDR1 KGHSH, CDR2 LQKENI. V shed 8 bases and J 3 bases; nucleotides not matched to a gene: 8. The CDR3 extends over 14 amino acids. The CDR3 sequence is CASPSGKGTDTQYF. Here the CDR3 DNA reads TGTGCCAGCCCCAGCGGGAAGGGGACAGATACGCAGTATTTT.

V and J are TRBV9 and TRBJ1-1, with D perhaps matching TRBD1 (6 bases). The V end lost 4 bases, the J end lost 6 bases, and 16 bases lay between the germline ends. This CDR3 is 14 amino acids long. The germline V gene encodes CDR1 SGDLS and CDR2 YYNGEE. CDR3 sequence (DNA): TGTGCCAGCAGCAGGATTCAGGGGAGGGCTGAAGCTTTCTTT. Translating gives CASSRIQGRAEAFF.

This chain uses TRBV27 with TRBJ2-1; D unresolved. CDR3 length equals 13 residues. V was shortened by 3 bases and J by 9 bases, with 12 bases between the two germline ends. Germline V gene lookup returns CDR1 MNHEY and CDR2 SMNVEV (reference sequence). Here the CDR3 reads CASSFIGGPEQFF. The CDR3 DNA is TGTGCCAGCAGTTTTATCGGCGGACCTGAGCAGTTCTTC.

The V gene is TRBV29-1, the J gene TRBJ2-7; the D gene is possibly TRBD2 (6 bases). Trimming removed 0 bases at V and 3 bases at J, with 21 bases between. This CDR3 has 17 amino acids. Per germline, CDR1 SQVTM and CDR2 ANQGSEA. CDR3 nucleotides: TGCAGCGTTGAAGAGGAGGGACCCCACGGGGCCCACTACGAGCAGTACTTC. Residues: CSVEEEGPHGAHYEQYF.

This chain connects TRBV5-1 to TRBJ2-4; 12 nucleotides align to TRBD1. Germline V gene data show CDR1 as SGHRS and CDR2 as YFSETQ. V lost 4 bases and J lost 7; bases outside the gene matches: 3. This CDR3 region has 14 residues. CDR3 sequence reads: CASSPGQGANIQYF. In DNA, the CDR3 is TGCGCCAGCAGCCCGGGACAGGGGGCGAACATTCAGTACTTC.

The gene calls are TRBV7-9 and TRBJ2-3, with 11 bases that match TRBD1. J lost 1 base, V lost 3 bases, and 9 bases had no gene match. The CDR3 is made up of 18 amino acids. CDR1 SEHNR and CDR2 FQNEAQ come from the germline V gene (reference sequence). The CDR3 spells CASSFTRDRGLGTDTQYF. CDR3 nucleotide sequence: TGTGCCAGCAGCTTTACCCGGGACAGGGGGTTGGGCACAGATACGCAGTATTTT.

CDR3 in amino acids: CASSLDSSGANVLTF. The CDR3 DNA reads as TGTGCCAGCAGCTTAGACAGCTCTGGGGCCAACGTCCTGACTTTC. The chain has TRBV7-6 and TRBJ2-6, with D uncertain. The CDR3 sequence is 15 residues long. Germline CDR1 SGHVS, CDR2 FNYEAQ. Deletions cut 1 base from V and 0 bases from J, with 4 bases between.

The V call is TRBV15, the J call TRBJ2-1, with D unclear. Germline loops: CDR1 LNHNV, CDR2 YYDKDF (reference sequence). Trimming stripped 0 bases from V and 15 bases from J, with 12 bases between. The CDR3 sequence is 12 residues long. This CDR3 is CATSRETSFLFF. The CDR3 region has the DNA TGTGCCACCAGCAGAGAGACGTCGTTTCTGTTCTTC. Full variable domain (remainder filled in from reference TRBV15 and TRBJ2-1): DAMVIQNPRYQVTQFGKPVTLSCSQTLNHNVMYWYQQKSSQAPKLLFHYYDKDFNNEADTPDNFQSRRPNTSFCFLDIRSPGLGDTAMYLCATSRETSFLFFGPGTRLTVL.

J is TRBJ2-5 and V is TRBV7-9; unclear D gene. CDR3 length: 13 amino acids. Germline assignment: CDR1 SEHNR and CDR2 FQNEAQ (reference sequence). V was cut by 4 bases and J by 5 bases, with 11 bases left in between. DNA of the CDR3: TGTGCCAGCAGCTCACTGGAATGGGAGACCCAGTACTTC. Translating gives CASSSLEWETQYF. The full variable domain, completed using reference TRBV7-9 and TRBJ2-5, is DTGVSQNPRHKITKRGQNVTFRCDPISEHNRLYWYRQTLGQGPEFLTYFQNEAQLEKSRLLSDRFSAERPKGSFSTLEIQRTEQGDSAMYLCASSSLEWETQYFGPGTRLLVL.

The chain has TRBV19 and TRBJ2-3, with TRBD2 matching 9 bases. The length of the CDR3 is 15 residues. The germline gives CDR1 LNHDA, CDR2 SQIVND (reference sequence). The J segment lost 0 bases and the V segment lost 5 bases, leaving 3 bases of the junction unmatched. The CDR3 reads CASSGTSLSTDTQYF. CDR3 DNA: TGTGCCAGTAGTGGGACTAGCTTGAGCACAGATACGCAGTATTTT.

This rearrangement joins TRBV2 to TRBJ1-1, with 8 bases matching TRBD1. CDR1 is SNHLY and CDR2 is FYNNEI in the germline V gene. The trim removed 7 bases at V and 1 base at J, leaving 8 bases unmatched. The CDR3 has 15 residues. CDR3 loop: CASTRTGLGNTEAFF. The CDR3 DNA reads TGTGCCAGCACTCGGACAGGGTTAGGGAACACTGAAGCTTTCTTT.

The genes are TRBV9 and TRBJ2-1, with D perhaps matching TRBD2 (6 bases). The CDR3 has 13 residues. Germline V gene data show CDR1 as SGDLS and CDR2 as YYNGEE. Trimming pared 0 bases from V and 9 bases from J, leaving 10 bases between. CDR3 residues: CASSVGGSGEQFF. The CDR3 nucleotides are TGTGCCAGCAGCGTAGGGGGTAGCGGTGAGCAGTTCTTC.

The chain uses TRBV29-1 and TRBJ2-3, with 10 bases that match TRBD2. The CDR3 extends over 15 amino acids. Germline trimming cut 1 base from V and 1 base from J; bases unmatched to any gene: 2. CDR1 and CDR2 (germline): SQVTM, ANQGSEA. This CDR3 is CSVEVLAGGTDTQYF. The CDR3 coding sequence is TGCAGCGTTGAAGTTCTAGCGGGAGGCACAGATACGCAGTATTTT.

This clone was seen only once. The chain recombines TRBV7-6 with TRBJ2-1, with 7 bases that match TRBD1. Losses at the gene ends were 2 bases for V and 5 bases for J; bases not matched to a gene: 15. The CDR3 is made up of 18 amino acids. Germline V gene sequence: CDR1 SGHVS, CDR2 FNYEAQ. CDR3 in amino acids: CASSLRGQAGGIDNEQFF. CDR3 sequence (DNA): TGTGCCAGCAGCTTAAGGGGTCAAGCAGGGGGTATCGACAATGAGCAGTTCTTC.

CDR3 residues: CASSPGVGYEQYF. The CDR3, as DNA: TGTGCCAGCAGTCCCGGGGTAGGCTACGAGCAGTACTTC. This chain connects TRBV27 to TRBJ2-7, with a weak D call TRBD2 (5 bases). The length of the CDR3 is 13 residues. Looked up from germline, CDR1 is MNHEY and CDR2 is SMNVEV (reference sequence). Trimming left V 5 bases short and J 3 bases short, with 11 bases between.

V and J are TRBV30 and TRBJ2-7; TRBD2 aligns across 7 bases. Germline values: CDR1 GTSNPN, CDR2 SVGIG (reference sequence). The CDR3 runs 15 residues. V shed 7 bases and J 3 bases; nucleotides not matched to a gene: 15. CDR3 DNA sequence: TGTGCCTCCCCTCGCATCTTAGCGGGCATCTACGAGCAGTACTTC. It codes for CASPRILAGIYEQYF. Using reference TRBV30 and TRBJ2-7 for the parts outside the CDR3, the full variable domain is SQTIHQWPATLVQPVGSPLSLECTVEGTSNPNLYWYRQAAGRGLQLLFYSVGIGQISSEVPQNLSASRPQDRQFILSSKKLLLSDSGFYLCASPRILAGIYEQYFGPGTRLTVT.

This chain joins TRBV27 and TRBJ2-3; 8 bases are a match to TRBD2. CDR1 is MNHEY and CDR2 is SMNVEV in the germline V gene (reference sequence). The CDR3 contains 16 residues. The V gene end was trimmed by 4 bases and the J gene end by 1 base; junction bases not matched to a gene: 7. The CDR3 protein is CASSSLAEGGTDTQYF. The CDR3 nucleotides read TGTGCCAGCAGTTCACTAGCGGAGGGGGGCACAGATACGCAGTATTTT.

This rearrangement joins TRBV2 to TRBJ2-2; 7 bases line up with TRBD1. CDR3 size: 17 residues. The germline V gene encodes CDR1 SNHLY and CDR2 FYNNEI. After removal of 5 bases from V and 2 bases from J, the junction contained 11 bases not matched to a gene. The CDR3, as DNA: TGTGCCAGCAGTACCCCTGGACAGGAAACAAACACCGGGGAGCTGTTTTTT. Translation gives CASSTPGQETNTGELFF.

The CDR3: CASSVGSSGEKNEQFF. CDR3 bases: TGTGCCAGCAGCGTAGGGTCTAGCGGGGAGAAGAATGAGCAGTTCTTC. The V gene is TRBV9, the J gene TRBJ2-1; 9 bases are a match to TRBD2. The CDR3 loop spans 16 amino acids. Germline V gene data show CDR1 as SGDLS and CDR2 as YYNGEE. The V and J ends lost 0 bases and 7 bases, in that order; junction bases with no gene match: 8.

Worth noting for this clone: Other nucleotide sequences from this sample produce the same CDR3. The rearrangement uses TRBV27 and TRBJ2-1; D uncertain. Trimming stripped 0 bases from V and 3 bases from J, with 6 bases between. The CDR3 runs to 14 residues. Germline assignment: CDR1 MNHEY and CDR2 SMNVEV (reference sequence). CDR3 nucleotide sequence: TGTGCCAGCAGTTTATCGCCTTTCTACAATGAGCAGTTCTTC. Translating it yields CASSLSPFYNEQFF.

V usage is TRBV5-6 and J usage is TRBJ2-1; no reliable D call. V lost 4 bases to trimming and J lost 8 bases, with 16 bases between them. Germline lookup yields CDR1 SGHDT and CDR2 YYEEEE. The CDR3 runs to 14 residues. CDR3 bases: TGTGCCAGCAGCCTTGGATCAACTGGCGATGAGCAGTTCTTC. Translated, it gives CASSLGSTGDEQFF.

The chain joins TRBV10-1 to TRBJ1-1; D is undetermined. Trimming pared 0 bases from V and 1 base from J, leaving 6 bases between. The length of the CDR3 is 14 residues. CDR1 is WNHNN, CDR2 SYGVQD, per germline (reference sequence). In DNA form, the CDR3 reads TGCGCCAGCAGTGAGTCTACAGAGAACACTGAAGCTTTCTTT. It specifies CASSESTENTEAFF.

The rearrangement uses TRBV29-1 and TRBJ2-3; TRBD1 or TRBD2 may be the D gene (5 bases each). CDR1 and CDR2 (germline): SQVTM, ANQGSEA. The CDR3 spans 13 residues. V lost 5 bases and J 5 bases, leaving 14 bases between the germline ends. DNA for the CDR3: TGCAGCGTTCTGGGGGTTAATGGAGATACGCAGTATTTT. Protein sequence: CSVLGVNGDTQYF.

This sequence joins TRBV10-2 and TRBJ2-7, with D perhaps being TRBD1 or TRBD2 (6 bases each). V lost 4 bases, J lost 0 bases, and 10 bases lay in between. This CDR3 region has 14 residues. From germline, CDR1 is WSHSY and CDR2 SAAADI. The CDR3 protein is CASSGRGYSYEQYF. The CDR3 DNA sequence: TGCGCCAGCAGTGGGAGGGGGTACTCCTACGAGCAGTACTTC.

This chain joins TRBV11-2 and TRBJ2-7; 8 bases are a match to TRBD2. CDR3 length: 14 residues. Germline CDR1 and CDR2: SGHAT and FQNNGV. Losses at the gene ends were 1 base for V and 5 bases for J; bases not matched to a gene: 4. CDR3 nucleotides: TGTGCCAGCAGCTTAGCGGGAGGGTTCAACGAGCAGTACTTC. Protein product: CASSLAGGFNEQYF.